These 19 T cell receptor beta chains were all obtained from the same sample, sequenced in a study of cytomegalovirus exposure and HLA in healthy donors. PCR involved 60 Vbeta and 13 Jbeta primers. The protocol was immunoSEQ multiplex PCR, while the TCRdb copy is restricted to in-frame clones and leaves out a portion. There are roughly 200,000 clones in the sample; about nine tenths occur only once, and about 1% lies in the top ten. Sequencing was carried out using PBMCs. All receptors derive from a boy aged 2-15 years in good health and CMV-seronegative.

Note on this clone: One end of the junction is discordant with germline, which a read error may explain. The V gene is TRBV7-9, the J gene TRBJ2-2; TRBD2 matches 8 bases. The length of the CDR3 is 15 residues. The germline V gene encodes CDR1 SEHNR and CDR2 FQNEAQ (reference sequence). DNA of the CDR3: TGTTCCAGCAGCTTCTTAGCGGGAAACACCGGGGAGCTGTTTTTT. It specifies CSSSFLAGNTGELFF.

This chain links TRBV7-3 with TRBJ1-1, with D hard to call. Per the germline V gene, CDR1 is SGHTA and CDR2 is FQGTGA. This CDR3 has 13 amino acids. Trimming pared 2 bases from V and 7 bases from J, leaving 11 bases between. CDR3 sequence: CASSLQFGNEAFF. In nucleotides, the CDR3 is TGTGCCAGCAGCTTACAATTTGGCAATGAAGCTTTCTTT.

J is TRBJ2-7 and V is TRBV5-1; D is unclear. Trimming removed 0 bases from V and 2 bases from J, with 9 bases in between. From germline, CDR1 is SGHRS and CDR2 YFSETQ. CDR3 size: 14 residues. The DNA of the CDR3 is TGCGCCAGCAGCTTGGGGGCCCTCGCCTACGAGCAGTACTTC. This codes for CASSLGALAYEQYF. Supplemented by reference TRBV5-1 and TRBJ2-7, the full variable domain reads KAGVTQTPRYLIKTRGQQVTLSCSPISGHRSVSWYQQTPGQGLQFLFEYFSETQRNKGNFPGRFSGRQFSNSRSEMNVSTLELGDSALYLCASSLGALAYEQYFGPGTRLTVT.

The J gene is TRBJ1-1, the V gene TRBV5-1; perhaps TRBD1 as D (5 bases). The germline V gene has CDR1 SGHRS and CDR2 YFSETQ. Trimming removed 0 bases at V and 6 bases at J, with 12 bases between. This CDR3 comprises 14 residues. In DNA form, the CDR3 reads TGCGCCAGCAGCTTGGTGGGTGACAGTCCTGAAGCTTTCTTT. Translating it yields CASSLVGDSPEAFF.

This clone was counted between two and nine times. This chain uses TRBV6-5 with TRBJ2-5; D is undetermined. The CDR3 is 14 residues long. The V end lost 5 bases, the J end lost 7 bases, and 17 bases lay between the germline ends. CDR1 is MNHEY and CDR2 is SVGAGI in the germline V gene. The DNA of the CDR3 is TGTGCCAGCAGTCAAACTCCAGGTTTCGGGACCCAGTACTTC. Amino acid sequence: CASSQTPGFGTQYF.

The genes are TRBV27 and TRBJ2-7; possibly TRBD2 for D (5 bases). CDR1 is MNHEY, CDR2 SMNVEV, per germline (reference sequence). V dropped 6 bases and J dropped 5 bases, with 17 bases sitting between them. The CDR3 covers 14 residues. The CDR3 loop is CASSLRRGPDEQYF. The CDR3 DNA is TGTGCCAGCAGCCTGCGAAGAGGGCCCGACGAGCAGTACTTC.

This chain uses TRBV2 with TRBJ1-1; 10 nucleotides align to TRBD1. The CDR3 contains 17 residues. With V trimmed by 1 base and J by 4 bases, 9 bases remained unmatched. Germline-derived CDR1 and CDR2 are SNHLY and FYNNEI. CDR3 DNA sequence: TGTGCCAGCAGTGAAGTGAGGGACAGGGGACTGAGCACTGAAGCTTTCTTT. It codes for CASSEVRDRGLSTEAFF.

This clone was found a few times. The chain carries TRBV2 and TRBJ2-5; 8 bases align to TRBD2. Trimming cost V 6 bases and J 5 bases; bases outside gene matches: 14. This CDR3 is built from 16 residues. Germline CDR1 SNHLY, CDR2 FYNNEI. In DNA form, the CDR3 reads TGTGCCAGCAGCCCCAATGGAGCGGGAGTTAGTGAGACCCAGTACTTC. It is translated as CASSPNGAGVSETQYF.

Concerning this clone itself: Additional DNA sequences in this sample encode the identical CDR3. The chain uses TRBV28 and TRBJ2-3, with unresolved D. CDR3 size: 13 residues. Germline CDR1 and CDR2: MDHEN and SYDVKM. With 5 bases removed from V and 0 bases from J, the gap between germline ends came to 6 bases. The CDR3 DNA sequence: TGTGCCAGCAGTCTCCGTAGCACAGATACGCAGTATTTT. Translation gives CASSLRSTDTQYF.

The rearrangement links TRBV2 to TRBJ2-7; 7 bases are shared with TRBD1. Germline assignment: CDR1 SNHLY and CDR2 FYNNEI. This CDR3 has 16 residues. The ends lost 1 base at V and 1 base at J; junction bases unmatched: 7. The CDR3 spells CASSEDGTALSYEQYF. The CDR3 DNA reads TGTGCCAGCAGTGAAGATGGGACAGCCCTTTCCTACGAGCAGTACTTC.

The J gene is TRBJ2-3, the V gene TRBV7-3; the match to TRBD2 covers 12 bases. The CDR3 covers 16 residues. J gave up 1 base and V 6 bases, and 5 bases lay outside the gene matches. Germline values: CDR1 SGHTA, CDR2 FQGTGA. The CDR3 sequence is CASRATSGSGTDTQYF. The CDR3 DNA is TGTGCCAGCAGAGCGACTAGCGGGAGCGGCACAGATACGCAGTATTTT.

This rearrangement joins TRBV5-6 to TRBJ1-2; TRBD1 is a possible D gene (5 bases). The CDR3 is 16 residues long. Germline assignment: CDR1 SGHDT and CDR2 YYEEEE. V lost 0 bases and J 7 bases, leaving 19 bases between the germline ends. CDR3 region: CASSLALSAGTTGYTF. The CDR3 DNA reads TGTGCCAGCAGCTTGGCATTATCGGCCGGGACTACTGGCTACACCTTC.

This clone has a single count. The CDR3 DNA reads TGTGCCAGCAAAACTAGCGGGGGCCGCTACAATGAGCAGTTCTTC. Amino acids: CASKTSGGRYNEQFF. The rearrangement uses TRBV19 and TRBJ2-1; TRBD2 matches 11 bases. This CDR3 is 15 amino acids long. Germline loops: CDR1 LNHDA, CDR2 SQIVND (reference sequence). V lost 9 bases and J lost 3; bases outside the gene matches: 7.

The V call is TRBV27, the J call TRBJ2-2, with a weak D call TRBD2 (7 bases). The V gene's germline CDR1 is MNHEY and CDR2 SMNVEV (reference sequence). V was shortened by 3 bases and J by 1 base, with 15 bases between the two germline ends. This CDR3 region has 17 residues. CDR3 coding DNA: TGTGCCAGCAGTTTTGTCCCGGGGGGCGGGAACACCGGGGAGCTGTTTTTT. It is translated as CASSFVPGGGNTGELFF.

The J gene is TRBJ2-5, the V gene TRBV10-2; TRBD2 agrees at 12 bases. This CDR3 comprises 14 residues. The germline V gene encodes CDR1 WSHSY and CDR2 SAAADI. The V gene end was trimmed by 5 bases and the J gene end by 5 bases; junction bases not matched to a gene: 3. The CDR3 here is CASSQGLAGETQYF. Here the CDR3 DNA reads TGCGCCAGCAGTCAAGGACTAGCGGGGGAGACCCAGTACTTC.

This clone showed up just once. The chain recombines TRBV11-3 with TRBJ2-2; D is ambiguous. The CDR3 has 13 amino acids. Germline CDR1 SGHNT, CDR2 YENEEA. Between the trimmed V and J ends, which lost 4 bases and 5 bases, there was a span of 8 bases. The CDR3 here is CASSSSRTGELFF. Written as DNA, the CDR3 is TGTGCCAGCAGCTCGTCCCGGACCGGGGAGCTGTTTTTT.

The CDR3: CASSLGELLNTEAFF. CDR3 DNA: TGTGCCAGCAGCTTAGGTGAGCTATTGAACACTGAAGCTTTCTTT. The chain uses TRBV7-9 and TRBJ1-1; D uncertain. This CDR3 has 15 residues. From germline, CDR1 is SEHNR and CDR2 FQNEAQ (reference sequence). The germline V and J ends were trimmed by 1 base and 0 bases, with 9 bases remaining between them.

V and J are TRBV5-3 and TRBJ2-7; TRBD2 aligns across 8 bases. TRBV5-3 is classed as an ORF, of uncertain function. Trimming at V came to 0 bases and at J to 12 bases, leaving 5 bases not matched to a gene. The CDR3 runs 12 residues. The CDR3: CARSLVAGKMYF. CDR3 in DNA: TGTGCCAGAAGCTTGGTAGCGGGGAAGATGTACTTC.

The chain recombines TRBV5-4 with TRBJ1-3; TRBD1 agrees at 8 bases. The CDR3 is made up of 10 amino acids. V was clipped by 6 bases and J by 15 bases; unmatched bases: 5. Germline values: CDR1 SGHNT, CDR2 YYREEE (reference sequence). CDR3: CASITGGEYF. In nucleotides, the CDR3 is TGTGCCAGCATTACAGGGGGGGAATATTTT.